Presented here are 25 T cell receptor beta chains from one specimen sequenced in a study of metastatic and nonmetastatic thyroid tumors. Not a single patient had been given any form of treatment at any point before undergoing thyroid surgery. TCRdb re-analyzed the PCR reads using MiXCR. Among around 15,000 clones listed, 3% to 4% were seen once. The source material was tumor tissue. Receptors originate from a female donor with papillary thyroid cancer or a benign thyroid nodule (not recorded which). Some clones in this sample may be carry-over from other donors' samples.

This clone came up a few times. V usage is TRBV28 and J usage is TRBJ2-7; D is unresolved. This CDR3 spans 12 amino acids. Trimming removed 5 bases at V and 2 bases at J, with 7 bases between. Germline assignment: CDR1 MDHEN and CDR2 SYDVKM. The CDR3 nucleotides are TGTGCCAGCAGTCGGTCCCCCTACGAGCAGTACTTC. Translation gives CASSRSPYEQYF.

The table lists this clone with a few counts. The chain combines TRBV3-1 with TRBJ2-4, with D uncertain. Trimming left V 2 bases short and J 0 bases short, with 8 bases between. CDR3 size: 15 residues. Germline CDR1 is LGHDT and CDR2 is YNNKEL (reference sequence). DNA for the CDR3: TGTGCCAGCAGCCAAAGAGGCTTAGCCAAAAACATTCAGTACTTC. This encodes CASSQRGLAKNIQYF.

V usage is TRBV28 and J usage is TRBJ2-7; 14 bases map to TRBD2. The CDR3 has 16 amino acids. V lost 6 bases, J lost 0 bases, and 4 bases stayed unmatched. The germline gives CDR1 MDHEN, CDR2 SYDVKM. CDR3: CASRRTSGRSSYEQYF. CDR3 DNA: TGTGCCAGCAGAAGGACTAGCGGGAGGAGCTCCTACGAGCAGTACTTC.

This clone is medium-sized (0.01 to 0.1%) by share. The chain carries TRBV11-2 and TRBJ1-1; D gene uncertain. Germline CDR1 is SGHAT and CDR2 is FQNNGV. The length of the CDR3 is 11 residues. Trimming pared 5 bases from V and 4 bases from J, leaving 5 bases between. The DNA for the CDR3 is TGTGCCAGCAGCCCGTTCACTGAAGCTTTCTTT. It codes for CASSPFTEAFF.

This clone turned up a few times. J is TRBJ2-1 and V is TRBV6-1; 7 bases match TRBD1. The length of the CDR3 is 13 residues. The V and J ends lost 7 bases and 6 bases, in that order; junction bases with no gene match: 6. Germline assignment: CDR1 MNHNS and CDR2 SASEGT. CDR3 residues: CASKRTGANEQFF. DNA of the CDR3: TGTGCCAGCAAACGGACAGGTGCCAATGAGCAGTTCTTC.

This clone has only a few counts. The chain couples TRBV6-1 to TRBJ1-2; D is perhaps TRBD1 (5 bases). This CDR3 region has 15 residues. Trimming shortened V by 7 bases and J by 4 bases, and 19 bases separated the two germline ends. CDR1 and CDR2 from the germline V gene are MNHNS and SASEGT. Here the CDR3 DNA reads TGTGCCAGCACTCCTTCCTCGTCCGGGGCCTATGGCTACACCTTC. Amino acids: CASTPSSSGAYGYTF.

The chain joins TRBV19 to TRBJ2-2; a possible D gene is TRBD2 (6 bases). Germline CDR1 LNHDA, CDR2 SQIVND (reference sequence). The CDR3 contains 14 residues. Between the trimmed V and J ends, which lost 1 base and 4 bases, there was a span of 7 bases. The CDR3 protein is CASSIARGTGELFF. The CDR3 DNA follows: TGTGCCAGTAGTATAGCGCGGGGCACCGGGGAGCTGTTTTTT.

Ten or more counts support this clone. The V and J genes are TRBV5-5 and TRBJ2-3; a possible D gene is TRBD2 (6 bases). The CDR3 has 16 residues. CDR1 is SGHKS and CDR2 is YYEKEE in the germline V gene (reference sequence). Trimming stripped 2 bases from V and 0 bases from J, with 13 bases between. The CDR3: CASSFEGRTSTDTQYF. For the CDR3, the DNA is TGTGCCAGCAGCTTTGAGGGGAGGACTAGCACAGATACGCAGTATTTT.

This clone showed up just a few times. This CDR3 reads CASSKDRGDYGYTF. CDR3 DNA sequence: TGTGCCAGCAGTAAAGACAGGGGTGACTATGGCTACACCTTC. This sequence joins TRBV6-1 and TRBJ1-2, with 8 bases identical to TRBD1. Looked up from germline, CDR1 is MNHNS and CDR2 is SASEGT. Unmatched junction bases numbered 5, after V lost 5 bases and J lost 3 bases. The CDR3 runs to 14 residues.

The chain recombines TRBV10-2 with TRBJ2-5, with D perhaps assigned TRBD1 or TRBD2 (5 bases each). Trimming shortened V by 7 bases and J by 7 bases, and 16 bases separated the two germline ends. CDR3 length: 13 amino acids. The germline V gene encodes CDR1 WSHSY and CDR2 SAAADI. The CDR3: CASNNRDHLTQYF. CDR3 bases: TGCGCCAGCAATAACCGGGACCACTTGACCCAGTACTTC.

This clone has a handful of counts. This chain uses TRBV9 with TRBJ1-2, with D unresolved. The V gene's germline CDR1 is SGDLS and CDR2 YYNGEE. V lost 4 bases to trimming and J lost 1 base, with 8 bases between them. The CDR3 extends over 13 amino acids. The CDR3 spells CASSRGFNYGYTF. Here the CDR3 DNA reads TGTGCCAGCAGCCGGGGATTTAACTATGGCTACACCTTC. The variable domain in full, with the rest retrieved from reference TRBV9 and TRBJ1-2, is DSGVTQTPKHLITATGQRVTLRCSPRSGDLSVYWYQQSLDQGLQFLIQYYNGEERAKGNILERFSAQQFPDLHSELNLSSLELGDSALYFCASSRGFNYGYTFGSGTRLTVV.

This clone appeared a few times. This chain connects TRBV20-1 to TRBJ1-5, with 7 bases lining up with TRBD1. With 7 bases clipped from V and 1 base from J, the junction kept 4 bases outside the gene matches. There are 13 residues in the CDR3. CDR1 is DFQATT, CDR2 SNEGSKA, per germline (reference sequence). This chain's CDR3 is CSVTTGSNQPQHF. In nucleotides, the CDR3 is TGCAGTGTTACGACAGGGAGCAATCAGCCCCAGCATTTT.

This clone has more than one count but fewer than ten. CDR3: CASSSLRDRATEAFF. CDR3 coding DNA: TGTGCCAGCAGTTCCCTTCGCGACAGGGCCACTGAAGCTTTCTTT. The chain has TRBV28 and TRBJ1-1; TRBD1 matches 7 bases. Trimming at V came to 4 bases and at J to 4 bases, leaving 9 bases not matched to a gene. Germline lookup yields CDR1 MDHEN and CDR2 SYDVKM. This CDR3 is 15 amino acids long.

The rearrangement joins TRBV7-3 to TRBJ1-5; D is undetermined. The germline V gene encodes CDR1 SGHTA and CDR2 FQGTGA. The CDR3 sequence is 13 residues long. Trimming took off 2 bases at V and 8 bases at J, with 10 bases between the two ends. The CDR3 is CASSLFRGEPQHF. CDR3 nucleotides: TGTGCCAGCAGCTTATTCCGGGGAGAGCCCCAGCATTTT. The complete variable domain, with remaining parts taken from reference TRBV7-3 and TRBJ1-5, reads GAGVSQTPSNKVTEKGKYVELRCDPISGHTALYWYRQSLGQGPEFLIYFQGTGAADDSGLPNDRFFAVRPEGSVSTLKIQRTERGDSAVYLCASSLFRGEPQHFGDGTRLSIL.

The CDR3 DNA follows: TGTGCCAGTCAAATAGAGACAGGTCCCTACGAGCAGTACTTC. It translates to CASQIETGPYEQYF. The rearrangement links TRBV6-2 or TRBV6-3 to TRBJ2-7, with D tentatively TRBD1 (6 bases). Trimming removed 9 bases from V and 2 bases from J, with 17 bases in between. CDR1 and CDR2 from the germline V gene are MNHEY and SVGEGT. The length of the CDR3 is 14 residues.

The chain carries TRBV28 and TRBJ2-3; D is perhaps TRBD1 (5 bases). Deletions cut 6 bases from V and 0 bases from J, with 16 bases between. Germline CDR1 and CDR2: MDHEN and SYDVKM. The CDR3 runs 16 residues. The CDR3 is CASRPSQVSSTDTQYF. As DNA, the CDR3 is TGTGCCAGCAGGCCGTCACAGGTTTCTAGCACAGATACGCAGTATTTT.

The table lists this clone with a few counts. This chain connects TRBV6-9 to TRBJ1-2; possibly TRBD1 for D (6 bases). Germline V lookup: CDR1 MNHGY, CDR2 SVAAGI. The CDR3 totals 13 residues. The V end lost 3 bases, the J end lost 5 bases, and 10 bases lay between the germline ends. The CDR3 DNA reads as TGTGCCAGCAGTTACGGGAGGGGGTATGGCTACACCTTC. Translating it yields CASSYGRGYGYTF.

The chain combines TRBV6-1 with TRBJ1-6; a possible D gene is TRBD1 (5 bases). Germline-derived CDR1 and CDR2 are MNHNS and SASEGT. The length of the CDR3 is 13 residues. Deletions cut 6 bases from V and 8 bases from J, with 11 bases between. The CDR3 bases are TGTGCCAGCAGAGAGACAGTCGATTCACCCCTCCACTTT. Protein sequence: CASRETVDSPLHF.

This clone was seen a few times. J is TRBJ1-2 and V is TRBV5-1, with D possibly TRBD1 on 6 matching bases. Germline-derived CDR1 and CDR2 are SGHRS and YFSETQ. Trimming took off 5 bases at V and 1 base at J, with 18 bases between the two ends. CDR3 length: 16 amino acids. CDR3 DNA: TGCGCCAGCAGATCAACGGCATGGGGGCGTAACTATGGCTACACCTTC. As protein: CASRSTAWGRNYGYTF.

This clone was counted a few times. The chain joins TRBV10-3 to TRBJ2-7; D may be TRBD1 or TRBD2 (5 bases each). Per the germline V gene, CDR1 is ENHRY and CDR2 is SYGVKD. The CDR3 runs 14 residues. V lost 9 bases, J lost 0 bases, and 15 bases lay in between. The CDR3 DNA reads as TGTGCCATTCGTCCCGGGACGGGCTCCTACGAGCAGTACTTC. This gives the protein CAIRPGTGSYEQYF.

The chain employs TRBV12-3 or TRBV12-4 and TRBJ1-1, with unresolved D. V was shortened by 2 bases and J by 4 bases, with 11 bases between the two germline ends. This CDR3 comprises 14 residues. The CDR3 nucleotides read TGTGCCAGCAGTTTAAGGCACATGGGCACTGAAGCTTTCTTT. This codes for CASSLRHMGTEAFF.

This chain joins TRBV6-2 or TRBV6-3 and TRBJ2-1, with D uncertain. CDR1 is MNHEY, CDR2 SVGEGT, per germline. The CDR3 runs 14 residues. Trimming pared 6 bases from V and 4 bases from J, leaving 13 bases between. The CDR3 reads CASSHDLVYNEQFF. In DNA form, the CDR3 reads TGTGCCAGCAGCCATGATCTGGTGTACAATGAGCAGTTCTTC.

This clone has just a few counts. The CDR3 region is CASRLEGGIDTQYF. CDR3 coding DNA: TGTGCCAGCAGGCTGGAGGGGGGAATAGATACGCAGTATTTT. The J gene is TRBJ2-3, the V gene TRBV6-2 or TRBV6-3; D may correspond to TRBD1 or TRBD2 (6 bases each). CDR1 is MNHEY, CDR2 SVGEGT, per germline. V was pared by 6 bases and J by 5 bases, with 15 bases between. The length of the CDR3 is 14 residues.

Sample share makes this clone large (0.1 to 1%). V gene TRBV28 combines with J gene TRBJ1-2; no clear D. Germline V gene sequence: CDR1 MDHEN, CDR2 SYDVKM. V was pared by 8 bases and J by 6 bases, with 4 bases between. The CDR3 covers 9 residues. For the CDR3, the DNA is TGTGCCAGCGGGAATGGCTACACCTTC. This gives the protein CASGNGYTF.

For the CDR3, the DNA is TGTGCCACCAGTGAACGGGGGACAGATACGCAGTATTTT. Translating it yields CATSERGTDTQYF. The chain couples TRBV24-1 to TRBJ2-3, with D possibly matching TRBD2 (6 bases). Trimming removed 4 bases at V and 3 bases at J, with 7 bases between. The germline V gene encodes CDR1 KGHDR and CDR2 SFDVKD. CDR3 size: 13 residues.